These 5 T cell receptor beta chains originate from one sample sequenced in a study of T-cell reconstitution after alpha-beta-depleted transplantation in children. Unique molecular identifiers were used in preparing the TCRbeta library. TCRdb itself ran the PCR reads through MiXCR, one entry per CDR3 protein. The profile shows around 440,000 distinct CDR3 sequences, approximately 10% of them singletons. Sequenced here: PBMCs, sampled before TCRalphabeta/CD19-depleted stem cell transplant. These TCRs come from a child aged 2 to 10 with inherited bone marrow failure, due to receive a stem cell transplant.

This clonotype was seen many times. This rearrangement joins TRBV12-3 or TRBV12-4 to TRBJ2-1, with a possible D match to TRBD2 (6 bases). V was clipped by 6 bases and J by 6 bases, with 18 bases between them. This CDR3 is 15 amino acids long. In nucleotides, the CDR3 is TGTGCCAGCAGCCCCGGGACTGGCCTCTCCAATGAGCAGTTCTTC. Translated, it gives CASSPGTGLSNEQFF.

This clonotype was counted at least ten times. The chain recombines TRBV10-1 with TRBJ2-3, with TRBD1 identical over 8 bases. CDR3 length: 13 amino acids. The V gene end was trimmed by 6 bases and the J gene end by 5 bases; junction bases not matched to a gene: 4. The germline gives CDR1 WNHNN, CDR2 SYGVQD (reference sequence). DNA for the CDR3: TGCGCCAGCAGCCGCGACAGGGGAGATACGCAGTATTTT. As protein: CASSRDRGDTQYF.

V usage is TRBV28 and J usage is TRBJ2-7; 10 bases agree with TRBD1. Germline trimming cut 6 bases from V and 1 base from J; bases unmatched to any gene: 6. Germline V CDR1 and CDR2: MDHEN, SYDVKM. This CDR3 comprises 15 residues. Here the CDR3 reads CASRIRGQGSYEQYF. The CDR3 bases are TGTGCCAGCAGAATCCGGGGACAGGGGTCCTACGAGCAGTACTTC. Together with reference TRBV28 and TRBJ2-7, the CDR3 gives the full variable domain: DVKVTQSSRYLVKRTGEKVFLECVQDMDHENMFWYRQDPGLGLRLIYFSYDVKMKEKGDIPEGYSVSREKKERFSLILESASTNQTSMYLCASRIRGQGSYEQYFGPGTRLTVT.

This clonotype was observed once. CDR3 protein: CASSLNGPAEAFF. In nucleotides, the CDR3 is TGTGCCAGCAGCTTAAACGGCCCTGCTGAAGCTTTCTTT. The chain joins TRBV7-6 to TRBJ1-1; D gene ambiguous. Trimming pared 2 bases from V and 6 bases from J, leaving 10 bases between. Germline CDR1 and CDR2: SGHVS and FNYEAQ. The CDR3 covers 13 residues.

This clonotype was seen repeatedly, ten times or more. The rearrangement uses TRBV20-1 and TRBJ2-7; 10 nucleotides align to TRBD1. V trimming: 6 bases; J trimming: 5 bases; junction bases outside the gene matches: 4. The CDR3 runs to 12 residues. Germline CDR1 and CDR2: DFQATT and SNEGSKA (reference sequence). The CDR3 region is CSATDRGHEQYF. CDR3 DNA: TGCAGTGCAACCGACAGGGGGCACGAGCAGTACTTC.